This TCR beta chain is drawn from a study of T cells in Graves' hyperthyroidism and ophthalmopathy. The study, taken as a whole, reports: The majority of expanded thyroid clonotypes above 0.001 also appeared in blood.

TCR beta CDR3 sequences were amplified from RNA transcripts. A first-round RT-PCR of the TCR CDR3 used the HTBI primer set. TCRdb reprocessed the multiplex PCR reads with MiXCR, giving one entry per CDR3 protein. Of some 360,000 distinct CDR3 sequences in the sample, roughly 20% were seen once. At least ten counts were recorded for this clonotype. The target antigen is unknown. CDR1 is MNHEY and CDR2 is SVGEGT in the germline V gene. The CDR3 has 15 amino acids. After removal of 6 bases from V and 7 bases from J, the junction contained 14 bases not matched to a gene. Clinical symptoms, serum thyroxine, TRAb, thyroid ultrasound and orbital computed tomography informed diagnoses.

The clonotype comes from a middle-aged woman with Graves' ophthalmopathy. The chain links TRBV6-2 or TRBV6-3 to TRBJ2-7; TRBD1 aligns across 8 bases. The sequenced sample consisted of blood. The DNA for the CDR3 is TGTGCCAGCAGCACCCTTACGGGACAGGTGGGAGAGCAGTACTTC. Encoded protein: CASSTLTGQVGEQYF.